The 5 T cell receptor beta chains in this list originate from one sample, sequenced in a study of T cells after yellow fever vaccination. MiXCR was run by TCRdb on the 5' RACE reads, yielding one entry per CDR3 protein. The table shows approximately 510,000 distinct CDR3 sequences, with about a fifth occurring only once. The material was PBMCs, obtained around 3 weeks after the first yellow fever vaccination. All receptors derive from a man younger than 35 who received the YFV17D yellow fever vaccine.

DNA for the CDR3: TGCGCCAGCACACCCGGGACAGGGTTCGACGAGCAGTACTTC. Protein sequence: CASTPGTGFDEQYF. The V call is TRBV5-1, the J call TRBJ2-7, with TRBD1 matching over 9 bases. The CDR3 runs to 14 residues. Germline loops: CDR1 SGHRS, CDR2 YFSETQ. J gave up 5 bases and V 6 bases, and 9 bases lay outside the gene matches.

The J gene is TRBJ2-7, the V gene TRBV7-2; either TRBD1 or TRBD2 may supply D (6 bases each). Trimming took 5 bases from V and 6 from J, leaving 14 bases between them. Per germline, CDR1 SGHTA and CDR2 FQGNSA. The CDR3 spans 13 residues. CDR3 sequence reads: CASSLARGPEQYF. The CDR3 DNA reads TGTGCCAGCAGCCTCGCTCGGGGGCCCGAGCAGTACTTC.

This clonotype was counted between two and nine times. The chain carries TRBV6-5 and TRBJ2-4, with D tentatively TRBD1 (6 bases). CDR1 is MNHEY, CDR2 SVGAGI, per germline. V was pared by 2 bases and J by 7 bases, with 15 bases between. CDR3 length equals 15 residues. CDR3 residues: CASSYDRRSENIQYF. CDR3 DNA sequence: TGTGCCAGCAGTTACGACAGGCGGTCGGAGAACATTCAGTACTTC.

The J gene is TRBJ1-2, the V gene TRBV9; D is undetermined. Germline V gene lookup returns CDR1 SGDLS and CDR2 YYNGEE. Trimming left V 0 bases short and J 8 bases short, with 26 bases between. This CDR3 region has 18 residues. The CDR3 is CASSVDSSRTPQSSGYTF. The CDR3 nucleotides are TGTGCCAGCAGCGTAGATTCATCCAGGACCCCACAGTCTTCCGGCTACACCTTC.

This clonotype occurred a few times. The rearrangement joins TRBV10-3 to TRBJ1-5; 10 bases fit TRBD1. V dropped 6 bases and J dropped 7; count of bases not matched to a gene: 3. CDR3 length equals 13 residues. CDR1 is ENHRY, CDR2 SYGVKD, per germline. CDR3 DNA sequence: TGTGCCATCAGCGGGACAGGGGTCCAGCCCCAGCATTTT. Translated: CAISGTGVQPQHF.